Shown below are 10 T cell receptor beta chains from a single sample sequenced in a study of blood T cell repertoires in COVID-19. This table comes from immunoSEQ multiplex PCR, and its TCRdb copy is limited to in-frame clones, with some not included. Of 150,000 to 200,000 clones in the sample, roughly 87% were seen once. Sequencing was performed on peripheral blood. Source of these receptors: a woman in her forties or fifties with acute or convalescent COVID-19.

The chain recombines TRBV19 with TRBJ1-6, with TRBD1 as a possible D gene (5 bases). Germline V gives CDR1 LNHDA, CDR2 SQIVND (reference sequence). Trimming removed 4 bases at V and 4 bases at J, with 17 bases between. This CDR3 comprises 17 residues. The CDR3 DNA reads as TGTGCCAGTAGTACGCCCCTCCGCAGGGATTATAATTCACCCCTCCACTTT. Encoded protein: CASSTPLRRDYNSPLHF.

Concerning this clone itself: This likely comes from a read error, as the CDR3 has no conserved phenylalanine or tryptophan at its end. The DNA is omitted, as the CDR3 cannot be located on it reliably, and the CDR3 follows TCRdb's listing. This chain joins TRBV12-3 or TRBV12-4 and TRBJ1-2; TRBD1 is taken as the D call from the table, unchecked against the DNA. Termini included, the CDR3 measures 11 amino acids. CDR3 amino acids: CASSSGQSRLL.

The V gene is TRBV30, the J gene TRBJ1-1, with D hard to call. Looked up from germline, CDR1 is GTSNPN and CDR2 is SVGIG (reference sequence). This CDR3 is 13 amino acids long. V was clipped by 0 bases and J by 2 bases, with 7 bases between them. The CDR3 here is CAWSVLKNTEAFF. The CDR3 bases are TGTGCCTGGAGTGTACTGAAAAACACTGAAGCTTTCTTT.

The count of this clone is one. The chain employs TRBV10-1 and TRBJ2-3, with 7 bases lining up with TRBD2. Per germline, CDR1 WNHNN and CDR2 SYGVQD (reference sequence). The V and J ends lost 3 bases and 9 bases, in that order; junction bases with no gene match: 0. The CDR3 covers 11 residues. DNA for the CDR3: TGCGCCAGCAGTGAAGCGGGAACGCAGTATTTT. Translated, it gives CASSEAGTQYF.

CDR3: CASSRERRGEQYF. DNA of the CDR3: TGTGCCAGCAGCCGCGAACGGCGGGGGGAACAGTATTTT. This chain uses TRBV5-6 with TRBJ2-3; TRBD2 agrees at 8 bases. The CDR3 has 13 residues. The germline CDR1 and CDR2 sequences are SGHDT and YYEEEE. V was clipped by 4 bases and J by 12 bases; unmatched bases: 10.

The CDR3 protein is CASSRRQGAPDTEAFF. The CDR3 DNA sequence: TGTGCCAGCTCACGCCGACAGGGGGCGCCTGACACTGAAGCTTTCTTT. V gene TRBV18 combines with J gene TRBJ1-1; TRBD1 matches at 10 bases. Germline CDR1 reads KGHSH; CDR2 reads LQKENI. The CDR3 runs 16 residues. V was clipped by 4 bases and J by 3 bases; unmatched bases: 8.

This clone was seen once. CDR3 sequence (DNA): TGTGCCTGGAGTGCGGAGAGGTCTCGTCAGCCCCAGCATTTT. Its translation: CAWSAERSRQPQHF. The chain is built from TRBV30 and TRBJ1-5; D is unresolved. Trimming removed 1 base from V and 6 bases from J, with 13 bases in between. This CDR3 region has 14 residues. From germline, CDR1 is GTSNPN and CDR2 SVGIG (reference sequence).

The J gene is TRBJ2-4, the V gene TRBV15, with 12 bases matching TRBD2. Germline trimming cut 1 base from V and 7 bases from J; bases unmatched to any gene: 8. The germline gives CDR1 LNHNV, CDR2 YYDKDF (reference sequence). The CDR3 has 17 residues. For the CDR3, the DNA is TGTGCCACCAGCAGAGGACTAGCGGGGGAAATTGGTAACATTCAGTACTTC. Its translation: CATSRGLAGEIGNIQYF.

The chain's CDR3 is CAISASLAGGHNEQFF. In DNA, the CDR3 is TGTGCCATCAGTGCGTCTCTAGCGGGGGGACACAATGAGCAGTTCTTC. The J gene is TRBJ2-1, the V gene TRBV10-3; 11 bases align to TRBD2. The CDR3 has 16 amino acids. V gave up 4 bases and J gave up 5 bases; unmatched junction bases: 7. CDR1 and CDR2 from the germline V gene are ENHRY and SYGVKD.

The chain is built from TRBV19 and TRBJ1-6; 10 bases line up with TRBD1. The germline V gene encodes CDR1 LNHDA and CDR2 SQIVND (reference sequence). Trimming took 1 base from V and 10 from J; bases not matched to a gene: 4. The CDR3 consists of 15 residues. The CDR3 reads CASSIVGTGDSPLHF. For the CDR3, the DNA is TGTGCCAGTAGTATAGTCGGGACAGGGGACTCACCCCTCCACTTT.